These 14 T cell receptor beta chains were all obtained from the same sample, sequenced in a study of blood T cells in healthy people across ages. A J-beta primer mix and a sample-barcoded 5' primer were used in a second PCR of roughly 7 to 12 cycles. One entry per CDR3 protein results from TCRdb running MiXCR on the 5' RACE reads. The repertoire consists of fewer than 1,000,000 distinct CDR3 sequences, with 35% to 60% occurring once and the leading ten covering approximately 18%. The specimen was blood. The receptors stem from a man aged 80 or over in good health.

A remark on this clonotype: A much larger clone is a single base away; this may be a read error. The CDR3 coding sequence is TGTGCCGGCAGTTTACAGGGAGATTCACCCCTCCACTTT. It yields the protein CAGSLQGDSPLHF. This chain joins TRBV12-3 or TRBV12-4 and TRBJ1-6; TRBD1 is a possible D gene (6 bases). The CDR3 sequence is 13 residues long.

A few counts support this clonotype. V gene TRBV30 combines with J gene TRBJ1-2, with D uncertain. The CDR3 totals 12 residues. V dropped 2 bases and J dropped 4 bases, with 8 bases sitting between them. Germline CDR1 GTSNPN, CDR2 SVGIG (reference sequence). The CDR3 nucleotides are TGTGCCTGGAGTAAGGGAGTCTATGGCTACACCTTC. Translation gives CAWSKGVYGYTF.

The chain recombines TRBV11-3 with TRBJ2-7, with 11 bases matching TRBD2. V lost 5 bases, J lost 2 bases, and 5 bases stayed unmatched. CDR1 is SGHNT and CDR2 is YENEEA in the germline V gene. CDR3 length: 15 residues. The CDR3 nucleotides read TGTGCCAGCAGCGCGACTAGCGGGACTACCTACGAGCAGTACTTC. This gives the protein CASSATSGTTYEQYF.

This chain joins TRBV29-1 and TRBJ2-7, with 7 bases that match TRBD1. The J segment lost 0 bases and the V segment lost 4 bases, leaving 3 bases of the junction unmatched. Germline CDR1 SQVTM, CDR2 ANQGSEA. This CDR3 comprises 13 residues. The CDR3 region has the DNA TGCAGCGTTGGGACAGGAGGCTCCTACGAGCAGTACTTC. Translating it yields CSVGTGGSYEQYF.

The rearrangement uses TRBV20-1 and TRBJ2-7; TRBD2 matches 8 bases. From germline, CDR1 is DFQATT and CDR2 SNEGSKA (reference sequence). This CDR3 comprises 15 residues. Trimming took 1 base from V and 4 from J; bases not matched to a gene: 9. The CDR3: CSARGGLAWGYEQYF. The DNA of the CDR3 is TGCAGTGCTAGAGGTGGACTAGCTTGGGGTTACGAGCAGTACTTC.

The V call is TRBV29-1, the J call TRBJ2-3; 7 bases are a match to TRBD2. This CDR3 has 14 residues. V trimming: 7 bases; J trimming: 1 base; junction bases outside the gene matches: 8. The germline V gene encodes CDR1 SQVTM and CDR2 ANQGSEA. For the CDR3, the DNA is TGCAGCGCCAAGGGAGGGCTTCGCACAGATACGCAGTATTTT. Its translation is CSAKGGLRTDTQYF.

This clonotype was detected a few times. The CDR3: CASSLMDYNEQFF. CDR3 in DNA: TGTGCCAGCAGCTTAATGGACTACAATGAGCAGTTCTTC. This chain joins TRBV7-3 and TRBJ2-1; D not certain. Germline loops: CDR1 SGHTA, CDR2 FQGTGA. The CDR3 is made up of 13 amino acids. V lost 1 base and J lost 3, with 4 bases in between.

The chain has TRBV12-3 or TRBV12-4 and TRBJ2-7; tentatively, D is TRBD1 or TRBD2 (5 bases each). CDR3 length equals 12 residues. The V and J ends lost 5 bases and 6 bases respectively, with 11 bases between them. The CDR3 DNA reads as TGTGCCAGCAGTAGGGGTGGGGGCGAGCAGTACTTC. Translated, it gives CASSRGGGEQYF.

The chain combines TRBV27 with TRBJ2-7; D might be TRBD2 (5 bases). V was clipped by 5 bases and J by 2 bases, with 10 bases between them. Germline CDR1 and CDR2: MNHEY and SMNVEV (reference sequence). The CDR3 is 13 amino acids. The CDR3 is CASSLSRAYEQYF. The CDR3 DNA sequence: TGTGCCAGCAGTCTCTCGCGGGCCTACGAGCAGTACTTC.

This clonotype was detected once. CDR3 in DNA: TGTGCCAGCAGCTTACCTAGCGGGACCTCCGAGCAGTACTTC. Protein product: CASSLPSGTSEQYF. V gene TRBV7-4 combines with J gene TRBJ2-7; 9 bases map to TRBD2. Germline-derived CDR1 and CDR2 are SGHVT and SQSDAQ. The CDR3 runs to 14 residues. J gave up 6 bases and V 2 bases, and 5 bases lay outside the gene matches.

The rearrangement uses TRBV7-2 and TRBJ2-2; TRBD1 might be the D (5 bases). CDR1 is SGHTA, CDR2 FQGNSA, per germline. V was shortened by 1 base and J by 6 bases, with 6 bases between the two germline ends. The CDR3 is made up of 13 amino acids. CDR3 in amino acids: CASSLGTSGELFF. Written as DNA, the CDR3 is TGTGCCAGCAGCTTAGGGACATCCGGGGAGCTGTTTTTT.

The rearrangement joins TRBV4-3 to TRBJ2-5, with D uncertain. The V and J ends lost 1 base and 5 bases respectively, with 8 bases between them. This CDR3 comprises 13 residues. From germline, CDR1 is LGHNA and CDR2 YSLEER. CDR3 nucleotide sequence: TGCGCCAGCAGCCAAGTTATTGGGGAGACCCAGTACTTC. Translated, it gives CASSQVIGETQYF.

J is TRBJ2-7 and V is TRBV28, with 16 bases fitting TRBD2. Germline-derived CDR1 and CDR2 are MDHEN and SYDVKM. The CDR3 contains 17 residues. V lost 4 bases and J lost 6; bases outside the gene matches: 9. The CDR3 DNA sequence: TGTGCCAGCAGTTGGGGGACTAGCGGGAGGGTGCTGGCCGAGCAGTACTTC. Translated, it gives CASSWGTSGRVLAEQYF.

This clonotype was counted between two and nine times. The chain uses TRBV5-1 and TRBJ1-1, with 7 bases fitting TRBD1. This CDR3 is built from 13 residues. Germline lookup yields CDR1 SGHRS and CDR2 YFSETQ. Unmatched junction bases numbered 5, after V lost 3 bases and J lost 6 bases. CDR3 DNA sequence: TGCGCCAGCAGCTCACAGGGGATCGCTGAAGCTTTCTTT. Protein sequence: CASSSQGIAEAFF.